This T cell receptor (beta chain) emerged from a study of lymphopenia after photon versus proton radiotherapy. The table came from immunoSEQ multiplex PCR; TCRdb's copy has only in-frame clones and leaves some out. The repertoire has 55,000 to 75,000 clones, under 95% of them found once; the top ten carry about 2.6%. Concerning this clone: What it binds is unknown.

Study results and caveats: Post-nadir TCR diversity decline inversely tracked overall survival among those who died. After lymphocyte nadir, photon-treated repertoires showed oligoclonal expansion, especially CD8+ Temra. Authors raise, but do not show, better survival with proton therapy. Relative stability marked proton patients; photon patients lost diversity and naive cells.

This TCR came from a woman aged 70-85 years with pancreatic cancer. The sample was peripheral blood, taken from a patient treated with photon-based radiotherapy.

In DNA form, the CDR3 reads TGTGCCAGCAGTGATTTGCTTCTTAGCTATGGCTACACCTTC. Translating gives CASSDLLLSYGYTF. This chain joins TRBV2 and TRBJ1-2; no definite D call. This CDR3 has 14 amino acids. V dropped 3 bases and J dropped 4 bases, with 12 bases sitting between them. The germline V gene encodes CDR1 SNHLY and CDR2 FYNNEI.